Each of the 11 T cell receptor beta chains below was sequenced from the same sample in a study of T-cell memory formation after mild COVID-19. TCRdb called the 5' RACE reads again in MiXCR, with one record for every CDR3 protein. Found here are around 450,000 distinct CDR3 sequences, about 19% of them singletons; the top ten hold more than 8%. The source material was PBMCs or a T cell subset sorted from them (not recorded which). Every receptor here comes from an adult woman who had mild COVID-19 (a few samples of this study predate the infection). Cell type and time point are not known.

The V and J genes are TRBV11-1 and TRBJ2-2; D not resolved. In germline, CDR1 is SGHAT, CDR2 FQDESV (reference sequence). CDR3 size: 15 residues. The V end was cut by 7 bases, the J end by 1 base, with 13 bases between. Written as DNA, the CDR3 is TGTGCCAGCAACTCATTTCCGCGGAACACCGGGGAGCTGTTTTTT. Protein sequence: CASNSFPRNTGELFF.

The chain links TRBV7-9 to TRBJ2-1; 9 positions agree with TRBD2. Germline values: CDR1 SEHNR, CDR2 FQNEAQ (reference sequence). The CDR3 sequence is 15 residues long. V lost 4 bases, J lost 3 bases, and 4 bases stayed unmatched. The CDR3 DNA follows: TGTGCCAGCAGCTCCAGCGGGGGGTTCTACAATGAGCAGTTCTTC. Translation: CASSSSGGFYNEQFF.

This clonotype was recorded many times. This chain uses TRBV9 with TRBJ1-1, with D perhaps TRBD1 (5 bases). Germline-derived CDR1 and CDR2 are SGDLS and YYNGEE. V lost 4 bases to trimming and J lost 7 bases, with 8 bases between them. This CDR3 spans 11 amino acids. CDR3 protein: CASSLDSEAFF. The DNA of the CDR3 is TGTGCCAGCAGCCTCGACAGTGAAGCTTTCTTT.

This clonotype was seen only a few times. The V and J genes are TRBV20-1 and TRBJ2-6, with D possibly being TRBD2 (5 bases). Germline V gives CDR1 DFQATT, CDR2 SNEGSKA (reference sequence). CDR3 length equals 15 residues. V was pared by 3 bases and J by 0 bases, with 9 bases between. CDR3 loop: CSASPRGSGANVLTF. CDR3 DNA sequence: TGCAGTGCTAGCCCTCGGGGCTCTGGGGCCAACGTCCTGACTTTC.

The rearrangement links TRBV9 to TRBJ2-7, with 8 positions matching TRBD2. This CDR3 is 14 amino acids long. Germline loops: CDR1 SGDLS, CDR2 YYNGEE. Germline trimming cut 4 bases from V and 2 bases from J; bases unmatched to any gene: 5. The CDR3 protein is CASSQGSGTYEQYF. DNA for the CDR3: TGTGCCAGCAGCCAGGGTAGCGGGACCTACGAGCAGTACTTC. Full variable domain (remainder filled in from reference TRBV9 and TRBJ2-7): DSGVTQTPKHLITATGQRVTLRCSPRSGDLSVYWYQQSLDQGLQFLIQYYNGEERAKGNILERFSAQQFPDLHSELNLSSLELGDSALYFCASSQGSGTYEQYFGPGTRLTVT.

This clonotype was counted only a few times. The chain is built from TRBV13 and TRBJ2-2; D might be TRBD1 (5 bases). This CDR3 has 15 amino acids. From germline, CDR1 is PRHDT and CDR2 FYEKMQ (reference sequence). Trimming left V 1 base short and J 4 bases short, with 10 bases between. The CDR3 region is CASSLAQGRTGELFF. In nucleotides, the CDR3 is TGTGCCAGCAGCTTAGCCCAGGGCCGCACCGGGGAGCTGTTTTTT.

This chain uses TRBV6-5 with TRBJ2-5; 10 bases are a match to TRBD2. The germline gives CDR1 MNHEY, CDR2 SVGAGI. The CDR3 sequence is 17 residues long. V trimming: 5 bases; J trimming: 3 bases; junction bases outside the gene matches: 12. The CDR3 DNA sequence: TGTGCCAGCAGTCGGTCCCCTAGCGGGAGCCCTAAAGAGACCCAGTACTTC. This translates into CASSRSPSGSPKETQYF.

This clonotype was counted only a few times. The rearrangement links TRBV29-1 to TRBJ2-1, with 12 bases fitting TRBD2. After removal of 6 bases from V and 5 bases from J, the junction contained 5 bases not matched to a gene. The length of the CDR3 is 14 residues. CDR1 is SQVTM and CDR2 is ANQGSEA in the germline V gene. DNA for the CDR3: TGCAGCGTCTCTAGCGGGAGGGTTCACAATGAGCAGTTCTTC. This sequence encodes CSVSSGRVHNEQFF.

The rearrangement links TRBV12-3 or TRBV12-4 to TRBJ2-3, with D perhaps being TRBD1 or TRBD2 (6 bases each). The CDR3 extends over 23 amino acids. Trimming took 2 bases from V and 4 from J, leaving 37 bases between them. The CDR3 coding sequence is TGTGCCAGCAGTTTACGGATTTCCGGATTCTCCACGAGAGGGGGGCCCGGGGCAGATACGCAGTATTTT. The encoded protein is CASSLRISGFSTRGGPGADTQYF.

A few counts support this clonotype. The chain employs TRBV30 and TRBJ2-7; D is unresolved. The length of the CDR3 is 13 residues. Germline V lookup: CDR1 GTSNPN, CDR2 SVGIG (reference sequence). V lost 3 bases, J lost 4 bases, and 13 bases lay in between. CDR3 nucleotide sequence: TGTGCCTGGAGGAGAGTAGGGATTTACGAGCAGTACTTC. It yields the protein CAWRRVGIYEQYF.

This clonotype was seen a few times. The V and J genes are TRBV5-1 and TRBJ1-5, with D perhaps TRBD1 (5 bases). The CDR3 consists of 15 residues. Trimming cost V 0 bases and J 5 bases, with 12 bases left between them. Germline V gene lookup returns CDR1 SGHRS and CDR2 YFSETQ. The DNA for the CDR3 is TGCGCCAGCAGCTTGGTAGGCGGAGGGGATCAGCCCCAGCATTTT. It codes for CASSLVGGGDQPQHF.